This TCR beta chain was profiled in a study of T cells expressing NK-cell markers. Looking at the study overall: TCR beta repertoires came from sorted CD3+CD56+NKG2C+, CD3+CD56+NKG2C- and CD3+CD56-NKG2C+ T cells. Overall study results and limits: Each of roughly 6 donors carried dominant NKG2C+ clonotypes accounting for about 1.0-7.0% of CD8+ T cells.

To note about this clonotype: Antigen specificity is unknown.

TCRdb re-analyzed the 5' RACE reads; it lists each CDR3 protein once, without DNA. The sample includes about 460,000 distinct CDR3 sequences. Per germline, CDR1 SEHNR and CDR2 FQNEAQ (reference sequence). The CDR3 is 14 amino acids. The rearrangement links TRBV7-9 to TRBJ2-3; absent DNA, TCRdb's TRBD2 call cannot be checked. The sample was blood T cells: a sorted CD56 or NKG2C T cell subset, CD4+ or CD8+ T cells, or bulk PBMC T cells (not recorded which). The clonotype was recovered from a woman in her 50s in good health. CDR3 in amino acids: CASSPATSGSTQYF.